These T cell receptor beta chains were read from a single sample in a study of T cells after yellow fever vaccination. TCRdb processed the 5' RACE reads anew with MiXCR; each CDR3 protein has one entry. The table lists some 600,000 distinct CDR3 sequences, around 17% of them singletons. This sample comprised PBMCs, obtained less than 6 days after the first yellow fever vaccination. These receptors were obtained from a man aged 18 to 30 who received the YFV17D yellow fever vaccine. The CDR3 runs from the conserved cysteine through the conserved F or W. The order of the fields is V gene, D gene, clone size, J gene, CDR3 DNA, CDR3 protein. The D gene is left open where the match is weak. Clone size is given for some rows only: seen once, a few or many times, or a class if the clone is expanded.

>TRBV25-1|NA|NA|TRBJ2-7
TGTGCCAGCAGTGAACCCGCTTATTCCTACGAGCAGTACTTC
CASSEPAYSYEQYF
>TRBV5-4|TRBD1|few|TRBJ1-2
TGTGCCAGCAGTACCGGTCGGGACAGGGGTTATGGCTACACCTTC
CASSTGRDRGYGYTF
>TRBV12-3/TRBV12-4|TRBD1|NA|TRBJ2-5
TGTGCCACGGCGACGACAGGGGGCCAAGAGACCCAGTACTTC
CATATTGGQETQYF
>TRBV7-3|NA|few|TRBJ2-7
TGTGCCAGCAGCTTATCCCCGGAATCCTACGAGCAGTACTTC
CASSLSPESYEQYF
>TRBV6-2/TRBV6-3|TRBD1|few|TRBJ1-5
TGTGCCAGCAGTTACCCTATCACAGGGGCCCCAGGTCGGCCCCAGCATTTT
CASSYPITGAPGRPQHF
>TRBV2|NA|few|TRBJ2-3
TGTGCCAGCAGTGGGGTCGGGACAGATACGCAGTATTTT
CASSGVGTDTQYF
>TRBV7-8|NA|few|TRBJ1-3
TGTGCCAGCAGCTTAGGTCCGTTCTCTGGAAACACCATATATTTT
CASSLGPFSGNTIYF
>TRBV5-1|NA|few|TRBJ2-1
TGCGCCAGCAGCATGACAGGTATATCCTACAATGAGCAGTTCTTC
CASSMTGISYNEQFF
>TRBV6-5|NA|NA|TRBJ1-4
TGTGCCAGCAGTTCGGACAGTGCAACTAATGAAAAACTGTTTTTT
CASSSDSATNEKLFF
>TRBV7-6|NA|NA|TRBJ2-5
TGTGCCAGCAGCTTAGACGCAGGGAGGGAGACCCAGTACTTC
CASSLDAGRETQYF
>TRBV30|TRBD2|NA|TRBJ2-3
TGTGCCTGGAGAGCGGGGGGGGATGCAGATACGCAGTATTTT
CAWRAGGDADTQYF
>TRBV20-1|NA|NA|TRBJ2-5
TGCAGTGCGAGTGGGTCGCTCGGGCGGACCCAGTACTTC
CSASGSLGRTQYF
>TRBV20-1|TRBD1|few|TRBJ1-1
TGCAGTGCTAGAGATCAGGACAGGGCCTTCTTGTACACTGAAGCTTTCTTT
CSARDQDRAFLYTEAFF
>TRBV5-1|TRBD2|many|TRBJ2-1
TGCGCCAGCAGCGCCTTCACTAGCGGGGCTGGAAATGAGCAGTTCTTC
CASSAFTSGAGNEQFF
>TRBV5-1|TRBD1|few|TRBJ1-6
TGCGCCAGCAGCTTGGTTGGACAGGGATATTCACCCCTCCACTTT
CASSLVGQGYSPLHF
>TRBV11-2|TRBD2|once|TRBJ2-3
TGTGCCGGCGGTAGCGGGGGAGGAGATACGCAGTATTTT
CAGGSGGGDTQYF
>TRBV12-3/TRBV12-4|TRBD1|NA|TRBJ1-2
TGTGCCAGCAGTTTAGCGCTAAAGGACAGGGGGCATGGCTACACCTTC
CASSLALKDRGHGYTF
>TRBV5-1|NA|many|TRBJ1-1
TGCGCCAGCAGCTTGGATGGCTCGGAGTACACTGAAGCTTTCTTT
CASSLDGSEYTEAFF
>TRBV6-1|NA|many|TRBJ2-3
TGTGCCAGCAGCCTCTTAGGGAGCGGGCCTAGGGATACGCAGTATTTT
CASSLLGSGPRDTQYF
>TRBV5-4|TRBD1|NA|TRBJ1-6
TGTGCCAGCAGCTCAACCCATCAAGGACAGGGAGGGCCCCTCCACTTT
CASSSTHQGQGGPLHF
>TRBV18|NA|NA|TRBJ2-1
TGTGCCAGCTCACCGCCAGAACAGGGATACAATGAGCAGTTCTTC
CASSPPEQGYNEQFF
>TRBV11-2|TRBD2|NA|TRBJ2-3
TGTGCCAGCAGCGTCGGGACTAGCGGGGGCAGCACAGATACGCAGTATTTT
CASSVGTSGGSTDTQYF
>TRBV20-1|NA|NA|TRBJ2-7
TGCAGTGCTAGTCATCGGGACTCTAACTACGAGCAGTACTTC
CSASHRDSNYEQYF
>TRBV7-9|NA|NA|TRBJ1-2
TGTGCCAGCAGCCTAGTTAATACGTATGGCTACACCTTC
CASSLVNTYGYTF
>TRBV20-1|NA|few|TRBJ2-7
TGCAGTGCGAGCCCCGGGGCGTACTCCTACGAGCAGTACTTC
CSASPGAYSYEQYF
>TRBV7-9|NA|NA|TRBJ2-2
TGTGCCGGCCAGCAGGGATTAGCGAACACCGGGGATCTGTTTTTT
CAGQQGLANTGDLFF
>TRBV5-1|NA|few|TRBJ1-1
TGCGCCAGCAGCTTGGCCGCGGGCTTCGGCACTGAAGCTTTCTTT
CASSLAAGFGTEAFF
>TRBV7-2|NA|NA|TRBJ2-3
TGTGCCAGCAGCTTATCCCCGGGGGCGGGCACAGATACGCAGTATTTT
CASSLSPGAGTDTQYF
>TRBV20-1|NA|NA|TRBJ1-1
TGCAGTGCTAGACTGGTTGGGGCTATGAGGACTGAAGCTTTCTTT
CSARLVGAMRTEAFF
>TRBV12-3/TRBV12-4|NA|few|TRBJ2-1
TGTGCCAGCAGTCTGGGGCGAGGGCGACATGAGCAGTTCTTC
CASSLGRGRHEQFF
>TRBV4-1|TRBD2|NA|TRBJ2-2
TGCGCCAGCAGCCCCCGGGGGGGCCAAGGCGGGGAGCTGTTTTTT
CASSPRGGQGGELFF
>TRBV24-1|NA|NA|TRBJ2-2
TGTGCCACCGGGATAGGCGGGGAGCTGTTTTTT
CATGIGGELFF
>TRBV28|NA|NA|TRBJ1-5
TGTGCCAGCAGTCCGAGGGACTTTTCCAAGCCCCAGCATTTT
CASSPRDFSKPQHF
>TRBV5-1|NA|once|TRBJ2-6
TGCGCCAGCGAATGGGGAGGCTCTGGGGCCAACGTCCTGACTTTC
CASEWGGSGANVLTF
>TRBV11-2|NA|few|TRBJ1-5
TGTGCCAGCAGCTTGAGGGGGTCTACTCAGCCCCAGCATTTT
CASSLRGSTQPQHF
>TRBV7-3|NA|NA|TRBJ2-3
TGTGCCAGCAGCTTATCCGGGACAACGAATACGCAGTATTTT
CASSLSGTTNTQYF
>TRBV11-2|NA|NA|TRBJ1-1
TGTGCCAGCAGCTTATCAGGGTCTGGGGAAGCTTTCTTT
CASSLSGSGEAFF
>TRBV20-1|NA|NA|TRBJ2-3
TGCAGTGCTAGACGGGGTGGATTCACAGATACGCAGTATTTT
CSARRGGFTDTQYF
>TRBV20-1|NA|many|TRBJ2-7
TGCAGTGCTAGAGATGCTGGGGGCCCGAACTCCTACGAGCAGTACTTC
CSARDAGGPNSYEQYF
>TRBV7-9|NA|few|TRBJ2-3
TGTGCCAGCAGCTTGAATACGCAGTATTTT
CASSLNTQYF
>TRBV12-3/TRBV12-4|TRBD2|few|TRBJ2-2
TGTGCCAGCAATGGACTAGGTTTGACCGGGGAGCTGTTTTTT
CASNGLGLTGELFF
>TRBV7-2|TRBD2|few|TRBJ2-5
TGTGCCAGCAAGGTAGCGGGGGCAGAGACCCAGTACTTC
CASKVAGAETQYF
>TRBV20-1|NA|few|TRBJ1-5
TGCAGTGCTAGAAGTGTGGGCAATCAGCCCCAGCATTTT
CSARSVGNQPQHF
>TRBV7-2|NA|NA|TRBJ2-5
TGTGCCGGTGAGAACGGGGCCCAAGAGACCCAGTACTTC
CAGENGAQETQYF
>TRBV24-1|NA|NA|TRBJ2-5
TGTGCCACCAGTGATTTGTACAGTGAGACCCAGTACTTC
CATSDLYSETQYF
>TRBV27|TRBD1|few|TRBJ1-5
TGTGCCAGCAGTTTACGCAGGGGGCCTCAGCCCCAGCATTTT
CASSLRRGPQPQHF
>TRBV6-2/TRBV6-3|NA|few|TRBJ2-2
TGTGCCAGCAGTTACTACCGGGCGGCTGCCGGGGAGCTGTTTTTT
CASSYYRAAAGELFF
>TRBV5-1|NA|NA|TRBJ2-3
TGCGCCAGCAGCTTCGGCGGGGTTTCCGATACGCAGTATTTT
CASSFGGVSDTQYF
>TRBV6-6|NA|NA|TRBJ2-7
TGTGCCTGCAGACAGTATCACTACGAGCAGTACTTC
CACRQYHYEQYF